This TCR beta chain was identified during a study of neurological immune-mediated disorders. V shed 3 bases and J 7 bases; nucleotides not matched to a gene: 8. There are 15 residues in the CDR3. The germline V gene encodes CDR1 LGHDT and CDR2 YNNKEL (reference sequence). This clonotype was detected many times. TCRdb independently ran MiXCR on the 5' RACE reads; one entry per CDR3 protein. The top ten clones hold 2% to 2.5% of a sample with around 25,000 distinct CDR3 sequences, 2% to 3% of them seen once. This sequence joins TRBV3-1 and TRBJ2-4, with TRBD2 matching 8 bases. Material: PBMCs. The clonotype originates from a woman aged 50 to 60 with multiple sclerosis. CDR3 region: CASSHGRGGSNIQYF. DNA for the CDR3: TGTGCCAGCAGCCACGGGAGGGGAGGGTCGAACATTCAGTACTTC.